Below are 4 T cell receptor beta chains sequenced from a single sample in a study of CD8 T cells in Susac syndrome. Random hexamers were used to reverse transcribe the RNA input (roughly 0.5 to 1 ug). MiXCR was run by TCRdb on the immunoSEQ multiplex PCR reads, yielding one entry per CDR3 protein. The sample contains more than 250,000 distinct CDR3 sequences, 92% of which appear only once. The sequenced sample consisted of CD4+ T cells from PBMCs. These receptors came from a human donor with multiple sclerosis.

The genes are TRBV12-3 or TRBV12-4 and TRBJ2-5; TRBD1 matches 9 bases. Trimming removed 6 bases from V and 4 bases from J; junction bases left unmatched: 3. There are 13 residues in the CDR3. CDR3: CASRGTGRETQYF. CDR3 nucleotides: TGTGCCAGCAGGGGGACAGGGAGAGAGACCCAGTACTTC.

The rearrangement links TRBV20-1 to TRBJ1-4; D gene uncertain. Germline V lookup: CDR1 DFQATT, CDR2 SNEGSKA (reference sequence). V was shortened by 4 bases and J by 7 bases, with 16 bases between the two germline ends. CDR3 length equals 14 residues. CDR3 in amino acids: CSAIVGGYGEKLFF. The CDR3 DNA sequence: TGCAGTGCTATCGTAGGAGGATACGGTGAAAAACTGTTTTTT.

DNA of the CDR3: TGTGCCAGCAGCCAAGATCTTATATTGAATGAGCAGTTCTTC. It encodes CASSQDLILNEQFF. J is TRBJ2-1 and V is TRBV3-1; D ambiguous. The CDR3 length is 14 residues. The germline CDR1 and CDR2 sequences are LGHDT and YNNKEL (reference sequence). With 0 bases removed from V and 7 bases from J, the gap between germline ends came to 10 bases.

The chain combines TRBV5-1 with TRBJ2-3, with D uncertain. CDR3 length equals 14 residues. Between the trimmed V and J ends, which lost 0 bases and 2 bases, there was a span of 7 bases. From germline, CDR1 is SGHRS and CDR2 YFSETQ. The CDR3 nucleotides are TGCGCCAGCAGCTTGGCTGCGGACACAGATACGCAGTATTTT. Its protein product is CASSLAADTDTQYF.